The clone carrying this TCR beta chain was seen a few times. The data were obtained in a study of CD8+CD57+ T cells in acquired aplastic anemia. Across the whole study: Sorted cells (CD4+ and CD8+) yielded DNA amounts that averaged roughly 3 ug.

Germline CDR1 is MGHDK and CDR2 is SYGVNS. This CDR3 spans 16 amino acids. V was shortened by 5 bases and J by 7 bases, with 18 bases between the two germline ends. Profiling that covered TCR beta VDJ and CDR3 relied on genomic DNA as its template. TCRdb reprocessed the reads with MiXCR, giving one entry per CDR3 protein. The table shows 450,000 to 600,000 distinct CDR3 sequences, with around 32% occurring only once. Individuals selected for sequencing had exhibited CD8+CD57+ cell expansion on flow cytometry. The source is a human donor with aplastic anemia. V and J are TRBV25-1 and TRBJ1-6; possibly TRBD1 for D (5 bases). Sample: sorted CD4+, CD8+, or CD8+CD57+ T cells (not recorded which) from PBMCs. Here the CDR3 DNA reads TGTGCCAGCAGTCCGAAGGACATCCTAGGGAATTCACCCCTCCACTTT. It codes for CASSPKDILGNSPLHF.